This T cell receptor beta chain was recovered during a study of cytomegalovirus exposure and HLA in healthy donors. Background on the study: Assignment to the Caucasian-associated ancestry cluster applied to over 70% of the approximately 400 genotyped donors.

Concerning this clone: Its antigen remains unknown.

Study-wide results and caveats: Listed as cytomegalovirus-associated were 150 or so TCR beta chains.

The PCR made use of 60 Vbeta and 13 Jbeta primers. Using immunoSEQ multiplex PCR, the repertoire was profiled, and TCRdb retains in-frame clones only, with some absent. The sample includes approximately 160,000 clones, roughly 80% of them seen just once. The CDR3 contains 15 residues. Germline CDR1 and CDR2: SGHTA and FQGNSA. Unmatched junction bases numbered 8, after V lost 5 bases and J lost 2 bases. The V and J genes are TRBV7-2 and TRBJ2-5; 7 bases align to TRBD1. Sequencing used PBMCs. This receptor was obtained from a man aged 18 to 29 in good health and CMV-seronegative. CDR3 coding DNA: TGTGCCAGCAGCACGAGACAGGGTAGTCAAGAGACCCAGTACTTC. It codes for CASSTRQGSQETQYF.